This T cell receptor beta chain stems from a study of T-cell reconstitution after alpha-beta-depleted transplantation in children. The sample holds many counts of this clonotype. The TCRbeta library incorporated unique molecular identifiers. MiXCR, run by TCRdb on the PCR reads, gives a single entry per CDR3 protein. The sample shows 90,000 to 130,000 distinct CDR3 sequences, about 9.4% of them seen only once. This CDR3 contains 16 residues. CDR1 is SGHTA and CDR2 is FQGNSA in the germline V gene. V lost 5 bases to trimming and J lost 0 bases; unmatched junction nucleotides: 10. The J gene is TRBJ2-7, the V gene TRBV7-2; the match to TRBD1 covers 7 bases. The clonotype comes from a human donor who donated a stem cell graft to a child with acute lymphoblastic leukemia. The material sequenced was PBMCs from the stem cell graft donor, taken from the stem cell graft. CDR3 nucleotide sequence: TGTGCCAGCAGCAAAGCCCCAGGGGGTTACTCCTACGAGCAGTACTTC. Encoded protein: CASSKAPGGYSYEQYF. Supplemented by reference TRBV7-2 and TRBJ2-7, the full variable domain reads GAGVSQSPSNKVTEKGKDVELRCDPISGHTALYWYRQSLGQGLEFLIYFQGNSAPDKSGLPSDRFSAERTGGSVSTLTIQRTQQEDSAVYLCASSKAPGGYSYEQYFGPGTRLTVT.